The 21 T cell receptor beta chains below were found in one sample sequenced in a study of blood T cell repertoires in COVID-19. Sequenced by immunoSEQ multiplex PCR; TCRdb stores in-frame clones only, minus some. The table shows about 320,000 clones, with around nine tenths occurring only once. Sequenced sample: PBMCs or T cells enriched from blood (not recorded which). These receptors came from a woman aged 25 to 39 who had been exposed to COVID-19.

There are many counts of this clone. V is TRBV4-1 and J is TRBJ2-1; 14 bases align to TRBD2. The CDR3 runs 15 residues. Trimming took 4 bases from V and 7 from J; bases not matched to a gene: 3. The germline CDR1 and CDR2 sequences are MGHRA and YSYEKL. In nucleotides, the CDR3 is TGCGCCAGCAGCCCTCGGACTAGCGGGGGGAATGAGCAGTTCTTC. Translating it yields CASSPRTSGGNEQFF.

This clone was recorded only once. The chain links TRBV7-9 to TRBJ2-1, with 9 bases that match TRBD2. The germline V gene encodes CDR1 SEHNR and CDR2 FQNEAQ (reference sequence). Losses at the gene ends were 1 base for V and 4 bases for J; bases not matched to a gene: 8. The CDR3 totals 17 residues. CDR3 DNA: TGTGCCAGCAGCTTAGGAGTCGCGGGGGGGCCATACAATGAGCAGTTCTTC. Protein product: CASSLGVAGGPYNEQFF.

The chain carries TRBV2 and TRBJ2-7, with 10 bases aligning to TRBD1. Trimming took 6 bases from V and 7 from J; bases not matched to a gene: 9. This CDR3 contains 14 residues. The germline V gene has CDR1 SNHLY and CDR2 FYNNEI. CDR3 DNA: TGTGCCAGCAGCTCGGGACAGGGGCAGTTGGAGCAGTACTTC. It codes for CASSSGQGQLEQYF.

The chain recombines TRBV19 with TRBJ1-2; 10 bases are shared with TRBD1. This CDR3 spans 17 amino acids. From germline, CDR1 is LNHDA and CDR2 SQIVND (reference sequence). With V trimmed by 4 bases and J by 3 bases, 11 bases remained unmatched. The CDR3 here is CASSRGRTGGKDYGYTF. For the CDR3, the DNA is TGTGCCAGTAGTAGAGGAAGGACAGGGGGGAAGGACTATGGCTACACCTTC.

The gene calls are TRBV27 and TRBJ1-5, with D possibly matching TRBD1 (5 bases). CDR3 length equals 15 residues. Germline-derived CDR1 and CDR2 are MNHEY and SMNVEV (reference sequence). Between the trimmed V and J ends, which lost 6 bases and 0 bases, there was a span of 12 bases. The CDR3 spells CASRKGIYSNQPQHF. The DNA for the CDR3 is TGTGCCAGCAGGAAGGGGATTTATAGCAATCAGCCCCAGCATTTT.

This clone occurred once. The rearrangement joins TRBV24-1 to TRBJ2-5, with 8 bases that match TRBD2. Germline assignment: CDR1 KGHDR and CDR2 SFDVKD. V lost 3 bases to trimming and J lost 7 bases; unmatched junction nucleotides: 12. The CDR3 is 16 residues long. The CDR3 DNA reads TGTGCCACCAGTGATCCCTCGGGGGGGGCCGGGGGGACCCAGTACTTC. Protein: CATSDPSGGAGGTQYF.

The gene calls are TRBV5-6 and TRBJ2-7; no definite D call. Trimming removed 5 bases from V and 1 base from J, with 13 bases in between. Germline CDR1 reads SGHDT; CDR2 reads YYEEEE. The CDR3 runs 14 residues. The chain's CDR3 is CASSSTLPSYEQYF. CDR3 nucleotides: TGTGCCAGCAGTTCGACATTGCCATCCTACGAGCAGTACTTC.

This chain uses TRBV11-2 with TRBJ1-1; no definite D call. Trimming stripped 5 bases from V and 10 bases from J, with 14 bases between. This CDR3 region has 12 residues. Germline CDR1 SGHAT, CDR2 FQNNGV. The CDR3: CASSQIGGSAFF. The CDR3 bases are TGTGCCAGCAGCCAGATCGGAGGTTCAGCTTTCTTT.

The chain links TRBV29-1 to TRBJ1-2; D gene ambiguous. CDR1 and CDR2 (germline): SQVTM, ANQGSEA. The V end was cut by 4 bases, the J end by 2 bases, with 8 bases between. This CDR3 has 12 residues. In DNA form, the CDR3 reads TGCAGCGTTGGACTCTTCAACTATGGCTACACCTTC. Protein product: CSVGLFNYGYTF.

The chain employs TRBV7-6 and TRBJ1-4; 8 bases map to TRBD1. This CDR3 is built from 13 residues. Per germline, CDR1 SGHVS and CDR2 FNYEAQ. Trimming at V came to 7 bases and at J to 8 bases, leaving 6 bases not matched to a gene. The CDR3 loop is CASTDRGKEKLFF. In DNA form, the CDR3 reads TGTGCCAGCACCGACAGGGGAAAGGAAAAACTGTTTTTT.

The rearrangement links TRBV3-1 (or the pseudogene TRBV3-2) to TRBJ1-1; no clear D gene. CDR1 is LGHDT, CDR2 YNNKEL, per germline (reference sequence). V was cut by 2 bases and J by 1 base, with 8 bases left in between. The CDR3 covers 14 residues. CDR3 DNA: TGTGCCAGCAGCCAAATGGCGGGGAACACTGAAGCTTTCTTT. Its translation: CASSQMAGNTEAFF.

This chain uses TRBV27 with TRBJ1-5, with TRBD1 identical over 7 bases. The CDR3 extends over 16 amino acids. With 4 bases clipped from V and 1 base from J, the junction kept 7 bases outside the gene matches. CDR1 and CDR2 (germline): MNHEY, SMNVEV (reference sequence). The chain's CDR3 is CASSSRQGLSNQPQHF. In DNA, the CDR3 is TGTGCCAGCAGTTCCAGACAGGGTCTAAGCAATCAGCCCCAGCATTTT.

V usage is TRBV19 and J usage is TRBJ1-5, with TRBD1 as a possible D gene (6 bases). V lost 0 bases to trimming and J lost 4 bases, with 19 bases between them. CDR1 and CDR2 from the germline V gene are LNHDA and SQIVND (reference sequence). The CDR3 consists of 18 residues. The CDR3 region has the DNA TGTGCCAGTAGTATAGATAACCCGACAGGCACGCGTAATCAGCCCCAGCATTTT. Amino acids: CASSIDNPTGTRNQPQHF. Looking up the rest from reference TRBV19 and TRBJ1-5 gives the full variable domain: DGGITQSPKYLFRKEGQNVTLSCEQNLNHDAMYWYRQDPGQGLRLIYYSQIVNDFQKGDIAEGYSVSREKKESFPLTVTSAQKNPTAFYLCASSIDNPTGTRNQPQHFGDGTRLSIL.

This chain links TRBV29-1 with TRBJ2-5, with a tentative D call TRBD2 (6 bases). Trimming removed 2 bases from V and 4 bases from J, with 14 bases in between. CDR1 and CDR2 from the germline V gene are SQVTM and ANQGSEA. This CDR3 has 14 residues. The CDR3 sequence is CSVERRGVPETQYF. CDR3 DNA sequence: TGCAGCGTTGAAAGGCGGGGCGTCCCAGAGACCCAGTACTTC. The entire variable domain, with the rest obtained from reference TRBV29-1 and TRBJ2-5, is as follows: SAVISQKPSRDICQRGTSLTIQCQVDSQVTMMFWYRQQPGQSLTLIATANQGSEATYESGFVIDKFPISRPNLTFSTLTVSNMSPEDSSIYLCSVERRGVPETQYFGPGTRLLVL.

The chain recombines TRBV19 with TRBJ1-2, with 10 bases aligning to TRBD1. CDR1 and CDR2 from the germline V gene are LNHDA and SQIVND (reference sequence). The junction had 12 bases not matched to a gene; V was cut back by 8 bases and J by 6 bases. This CDR3 is built from 15 residues. The CDR3 region has the DNA TGTGCCAGTTCTGATATTGGGACAGGGGATAATGGCTACACCTTC. The encoded protein is CASSDIGTGDNGYTF.

There are a few counts of this clone. The chain is built from TRBV15 and TRBJ1-5; TRBD1 matches at 7 bases. The junction had 2 bases not matched to a gene; V was cut back by 5 bases and J by 1 base. Germline V CDR1 and CDR2: LNHNV, YYDKDF (reference sequence). There are 14 residues in the CDR3. In DNA, the CDR3 is TGTGCCACCAGCGGGGGACAGAGCAATCAGCCCCAGCATTTT. The encoded protein is CATSGGQSNQPQHF.

The CDR3: CASSLVRETQYF. The CDR3 DNA reads TGCGCCAGCAGCTTGGTTCGGGAGACCCAGTACTTC. This chain joins TRBV5-1 and TRBJ2-5, with D uncertain. The CDR3 is 12 amino acids. Trimming removed 0 bases at V and 5 bases at J, with 5 bases between. Germline CDR1 reads SGHRS; CDR2 reads YFSETQ.

The chain carries TRBV15 and TRBJ2-1, with TRBD1 as a possible D gene (5 bases). There are 16 residues in the CDR3. V lost 1 base and J 7 bases, leaving 17 bases between the germline ends. Germline V lookup: CDR1 LNHNV, CDR2 YYDKDF (reference sequence). This chain's CDR3 is CATSRGSPLGRNEQFF. The CDR3 coding sequence is TGTGCCACCAGCAGAGGATCACCCTTGGGGCGAAATGAGCAGTTCTTC.

The V and J genes are TRBV19 and TRBJ1-1, with D possibly TRBD1 on 6 matching bases. Trimming shortened V by 6 bases and J by 3 bases, and 11 bases separated the two germline ends. Looked up from germline, CDR1 is LNHDA and CDR2 is SQIVND (reference sequence). The length of the CDR3 is 13 residues. CDR3 amino acids: CASRIQGYTEAFF. In nucleotides, the CDR3 is TGTGCCAGTAGGATACAGGGATACACTGAAGCTTTCTTT.

The chain joins TRBV6-6 to TRBJ2-5, with 11 bases aligning to TRBD1. The CDR3 totals 15 residues. The J segment lost 4 bases and the V segment lost 6 bases, leaving 7 bases of the junction unmatched. Germline CDR1 is MNHNY and CDR2 is SVGAGI (reference sequence). CDR3 nucleotide sequence: TGTGCCAGCAGCAAAGTGGGGACAGGGGGAGAGACCCAGTACTTC. Amino acid sequence: CASSKVGTGGETQYF.

The chain carries TRBV7-9 and TRBJ2-3; D perhaps matches TRBD2 (5 bases). Germline assignment: CDR1 SEHNR and CDR2 FQNEAQ (reference sequence). This CDR3 contains 14 residues. V lost 2 bases, J lost 0 bases, and 6 bases lay in between. In nucleotides, the CDR3 is TGTGCCAGCAGCTTACGGGGTAGCACAGATACGCAGTATTTT. It yields the protein CASSLRGSTDTQYF.